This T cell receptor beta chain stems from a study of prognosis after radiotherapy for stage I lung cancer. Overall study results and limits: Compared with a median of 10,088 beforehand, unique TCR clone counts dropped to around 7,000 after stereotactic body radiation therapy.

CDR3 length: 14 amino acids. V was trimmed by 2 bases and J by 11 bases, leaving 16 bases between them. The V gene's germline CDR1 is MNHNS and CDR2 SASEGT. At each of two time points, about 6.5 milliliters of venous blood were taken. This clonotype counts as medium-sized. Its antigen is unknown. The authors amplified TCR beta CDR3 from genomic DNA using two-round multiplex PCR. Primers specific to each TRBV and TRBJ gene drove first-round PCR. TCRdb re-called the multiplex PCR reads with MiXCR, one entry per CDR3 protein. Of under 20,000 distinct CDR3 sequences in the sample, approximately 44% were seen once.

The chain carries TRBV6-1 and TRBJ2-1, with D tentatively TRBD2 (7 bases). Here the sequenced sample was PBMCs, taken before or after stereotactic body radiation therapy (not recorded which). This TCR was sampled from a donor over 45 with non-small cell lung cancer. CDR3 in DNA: TGTGCCAGCAGTGAAAGGGGGGGGGCGCTTAAGCAGTTCTTC. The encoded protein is CASSERGGALKQFF.